The 20 T cell receptor beta chains below come from one sample, sequenced in a study of T-cell reconstitution after alpha-beta-depleted transplantation in children. This sample's TCRbeta library carried unique molecular identifier barcodes. Using its own MiXCR run on the PCR reads, TCRdb lists one record per CDR3 protein. The sample holds some 500,000 distinct CDR3 sequences; approximately 20% are singletons and the top ten take about 3.1%. The sequenced sample was PBMCs from the stem cell graft donor, obtained from the stem cell graft. These receptor sequences come from a human donor who donated a stem cell graft to a child with acute lymphoblastic leukemia.

This sequence joins TRBV5-1 and TRBJ2-5; TRBD1 is a possible D gene (6 bases). V dropped 2 bases and J dropped 5 bases, with 10 bases sitting between them. CDR1 and CDR2 (germline): SGHRS, YFSETQ. This CDR3 spans 13 amino acids. The CDR3 region is CASSLGQRETQYF. Here the CDR3 DNA reads TGCGCCAGCAGCTTAGGACAGAGGGAGACCCAGTACTTC.

This sequence joins TRBV12-3 or TRBV12-4 and TRBJ1-4; TRBD1 is a possible D gene (5 bases). V was clipped by 10 bases and J by 0 bases, with 15 bases between them. This CDR3 has 15 residues. CDR3 bases: TGTGCCACACGCGGGACGGCTGCAACTAATGAAAAACTGTTTTTT. This encodes CATRGTAATNEKLFF.

This clonotype occurred a few times. The chain links TRBV12-3 or TRBV12-4 to TRBJ2-1; the D call may be TRBD1 or TRBD2 (5 bases each). Trimming took off 5 bases at V and 2 bases at J, with 16 bases between the two ends. CDR3 length equals 16 residues. Written as DNA, the CDR3 is TGTGCCAGCAGTACATTAGAAGGGACGGCCTACAATGAGCAGTTCTTC. It encodes CASSTLEGTAYNEQFF.

This clonotype was detected a few times. The chain recombines TRBV5-1 with TRBJ2-7, with D possibly matching TRBD1 (5 bases). Germline CDR1 SGHRS, CDR2 YFSETQ. The CDR3 is 15 residues long. Trimming took off 2 bases at V and 2 bases at J, with 14 bases between the two ends. CDR3 DNA sequence: TGCGCCAGCAGCTTAAAATTGTCAGGGACCTACGAGCAGTACTTC. This translates into CASSLKLSGTYEQYF.

This clonotype was detected a few times. The V call is TRBV7-3, the J call TRBJ2-2; 7 bases align to TRBD2. This CDR3 has 13 residues. V shed 2 bases, J shed 8 bases, and the junction held 2 bases outside the gene matches. CDR1 and CDR2 (germline): SGHTA, FQGTGA. This CDR3 reads CASSLWEGGELFF. The CDR3 DNA is TGTGCCAGCAGCTTATGGGAGGGAGGGGAGCTGTTTTTT.

On this clonotype: This may come from a read error, since a much larger clone is one base off. This chain connects TRBV5-4 to TRBJ1-1; TRBD1 aligns across 7 bases. The CDR3 spans 15 residues. Per germline, CDR1 SGHNT and CDR2 YYREEE (reference sequence). The V gene end was trimmed by 1 base and the J gene end by 0 bases; junction bases not matched to a gene: 3. The CDR3 coding sequence is TGTGCCAGCAGCTTGTATGGGACAGTGAACACTGAAGCTTTCTTT. Residues: CASSLYGTVNTEAFF. Looking up the rest from reference TRBV5-4 and TRBJ1-1 gives the full variable domain: ETGVTQSPTHLIKTRGQQVTLRCSSQSGHNTVSWYQQALGQGPQFIFQYYREEENGRGNFPPRFSGLQFPNYSSELNVNALELDDSALYLCASSLYGTVNTEAFFGQGTRLTVV.

This clonotype was counted a few times. This chain joins TRBV7-9 and TRBJ2-3; D might be TRBD1 (6 bases). This CDR3 has 16 amino acids. Trimming pared 3 bases from V and 1 base from J, leaving 14 bases between. The germline gives CDR1 SEHNR, CDR2 FQNEAQ (reference sequence). CDR3 sequence (DNA): TGTGCCAGCAGCTTCCTACAGGGAATGGGCACAGATACGCAGTATTTT. Translated: CASSFLQGMGTDTQYF.

The table lists this clonotype with a few counts. Compared with germline, one end of the junction differs, possibly owing to a read error. The chain uses TRBV6-1 and TRBJ2-2; 8 positions agree with TRBD2. The CDR3 length is 15 residues. Germline V CDR1 and CDR2: MNHNS, SASEGT. The CDR3 nucleotides read TGTGCCAGCAGGGAAGCGGGAGCGGCCACCGGGGAGCTGTTTTTT. It translates to CASREAGAATGELFF.

This clonotype occurred a few times. The CDR3 bases are TGCGCCAGCAGCTTTCCGGACAGCGAGCAGTACTTC. It yields the protein CASSFPDSEQYF. V and J are TRBV5-1 and TRBJ2-7; D is perhaps TRBD1 (6 bases). This CDR3 region has 12 residues. Germline-derived CDR1 and CDR2 are SGHRS and YFSETQ. The V end was cut by 2 bases, the J end by 6 bases, with 9 bases between.

The rearrangement links TRBV28 to TRBJ2-1; D is undetermined. Deletions cut 6 bases from V and 0 bases from J, with 12 bases between. Looked up from germline, CDR1 is MDHEN and CDR2 is SYDVKM. CDR3 length equals 15 residues. The CDR3 DNA reads as TGTGCCAGCAGATCCTATGGAAGCTCCTACAATGAGCAGTTCTTC. This sequence encodes CASRSYGSSYNEQFF.

CDR3 sequence reads: CASMVTISTDTQYF. CDR3 coding DNA: TGTGCCAGCATGGTGACTATAAGCACAGATACGCAGTATTTT. V is TRBV27 and J is TRBJ2-3; possibly TRBD2 for D (5 bases). Trimming removed 7 bases at V and 0 bases at J, with 11 bases between. Germline V CDR1 and CDR2: MNHEY, SMNVEV (reference sequence). The CDR3 loop spans 14 amino acids.

This chain connects TRBV12-3 or TRBV12-4 to TRBJ1-3; 8 bases align to TRBD1. The CDR3 consists of 17 residues. Trimming took 3 bases from V and 1 from J; bases not matched to a gene: 8. For the CDR3, the DNA is TGTGCCAGCAGTTTCCCCGGACAGGGTGGGTCTGGAAACACCATATATTTT. Translated: CASSFPGQGGSGNTIYF.

The chain joins TRBV5-1 to TRBJ2-2; D is possibly TRBD1 or TRBD2 (5 bases each). From germline, CDR1 is SGHRS and CDR2 YFSETQ. Deletions cut 5 bases from V and 4 bases from J, with 18 bases between. The CDR3 extends over 16 amino acids. The CDR3 region has the DNA TGCGCCAGCAGATCGGTTTCGGGGACGGGCACCGGGGAGCTGTTTTTT. This codes for CASRSVSGTGTGELFF. Full variable domain (outside the CDR3, taken from reference TRBV5-1 and TRBJ2-2): KAGVTQTPRYLIKTRGQQVTLSCSPISGHRSVSWYQQTPGQGLQFLFEYFSETQRNKGNFPGRFSGRQFSNSRSEMNVSTLELGDSALYLCASRSVSGTGTGELFFGEGSRLTVL.

This clonotype came up many times. The chain combines TRBV6-2 or TRBV6-3 with TRBJ2-3; 8 nucleotides agree with TRBD2. Losses at the gene ends were 4 bases for V and 0 bases for J; bases not matched to a gene: 3. CDR3 size: 15 residues. Germline loops: CDR1 MNHEY, CDR2 SVGEGT. The CDR3 bases are TGTGCCAGCAGTTTAGCGGGGCCTAGCACAGATACGCAGTATTTT. Protein product: CASSLAGPSTDTQYF.

V gene TRBV5-1 combines with J gene TRBJ2-7; 7 bases line up with TRBD1. Unmatched junction bases numbered 8, after V lost 4 bases and J lost 4 bases. The CDR3 contains 14 residues. Germline CDR1 is SGHRS and CDR2 is YFSETQ. The CDR3 DNA is TGCGCCAGCAGCCCCGACAGGGAACTATACGAGCAGTACTTC. Amino acids: CASSPDRELYEQYF.

The rearrangement joins TRBV20-1 to TRBJ2-3, with a possible D match to TRBD1 (7 bases). V gave up 5 bases and J gave up 5 bases, with 17 bases separating them. The germline gives CDR1 DFQATT, CDR2 SNEGSKA (reference sequence). This CDR3 comprises 14 residues. CDR3 protein: CSAEDRRVRDTQYF. The CDR3 nucleotides read TGCAGTGCTGAGGACAGGAGGGTCCGAGATACGCAGTATTTT.

V and J are TRBV24-1 and TRBJ2-1; D may be TRBD1 (6 bases). The germline gives CDR1 KGHDR, CDR2 SFDVKD. With 7 bases removed from V and 10 bases from J, the gap between germline ends came to 10 bases. This CDR3 comprises 11 residues. The CDR3 is CATRGAEEQFF. CDR3 coding DNA: TGTGCCACCAGGGGGGCCGAGGAGCAGTTCTTC.

This clonotype was counted a few times. CDR3 sequence reads: CASSQDRLAYEQYF. Written as DNA, the CDR3 is TGCGCCAGCAGCCAAGATCGCCTAGCTTACGAGCAGTACTTC. This chain uses TRBV4-1 with TRBJ2-7, with a tentative D call TRBD2 (5 bases). The CDR3 length is 14 residues. CDR1 MGHRA and CDR2 YSYEKL come from the germline V gene. Trimming stripped 0 bases from V and 4 bases from J, with 10 bases between.

The table lists this clonotype with a few counts. The gene calls are TRBV18 and TRBJ2-7; TRBD1 matches 8 bases. V dropped 2 bases and J dropped 5; count of bases not matched to a gene: 2. Germline V CDR1 and CDR2: KGHSH, LQKENI. This CDR3 contains 13 residues. Here the CDR3 DNA reads TGTGCCAGCTCACCAAGGACAGGGAACGAGCAGTACTTC. This sequence encodes CASSPRTGNEQYF.

V usage is TRBV5-1 and J usage is TRBJ2-6; tentative D call: TRBD1 (6 bases). V dropped 5 bases and J dropped 0 bases, with 21 bases sitting between them. This CDR3 spans 19 amino acids. CDR1 is SGHRS, CDR2 YFSETQ, per germline. Here the CDR3 reads CASRGNTGFIISGANVLTF. The CDR3 coding sequence is TGCGCCAGCAGGGGCAATACAGGGTTCATTATCTCTGGGGCCAACGTCCTGACTTTC.